The clone carrying this T cell receptor (beta chain) was detected ten times or more. The target antigen is unknown. The CDR3 sequence is 15 residues long. The germline V and J ends were trimmed by 0 bases and 4 bases, with 12 bases remaining between them. Germline V gene lookup returns CDR1 LGHDT and CDR2 YNNKEL (reference sequence). These data come from a study of Graves' ophthalmopathy and Graves' hyperthyroidism. Diagnosis was based on clinical symptoms, serum thyroxine, TRAb, thyroid ultrasound and orbital computed tomography. Isolation of PBMCs was performed using 10 ml of fresh peripheral blood. Study-level results: Most thyroid clonotypes expanded beyond 0.001 frequency were also found in blood. Sensitivity reached approximately 88% and specificity roughly 76% for a 13-signature model separating ophthalmopathy from stable hyperthyroidism.

Transcripts of RNA were the source for amplifying TCR beta CDR3 regions. The first-round RT-PCR employed HTBI primers together with the Qiagen OneStep RT-PCR kit. A multiplex PCR was then performed as the second round. One entry per CDR3 protein results from TCRdb running MiXCR on the multiplex PCR reads. The sample carries under 350,000 distinct CDR3 sequences, 17% recorded once. This TCR came from an adult man with Graves' ophthalmopathy. What was sequenced was peripheral blood. The chain has TRBV3-1 and TRBJ1-2; D is uncertain. This chain's CDR3 is CASSQDGQLGYGYTF. Here the CDR3 DNA reads TGTGCCAGCAGCCAAGACGGGCAGCTTGGCTATGGCTACACCTTC. Supplemented by reference TRBV3-1 and TRBJ1-2, the full variable domain reads DTAVSQTPKYLVTQMGNDKSIKCEQNLGHDTMYWYKQDSKKFLKIMFSYNNKELIINETVPNRFSPKSPDKAHLNLHINSLELGDSAVYFCASSQDGQLGYGYTFGSGTRLTVV.